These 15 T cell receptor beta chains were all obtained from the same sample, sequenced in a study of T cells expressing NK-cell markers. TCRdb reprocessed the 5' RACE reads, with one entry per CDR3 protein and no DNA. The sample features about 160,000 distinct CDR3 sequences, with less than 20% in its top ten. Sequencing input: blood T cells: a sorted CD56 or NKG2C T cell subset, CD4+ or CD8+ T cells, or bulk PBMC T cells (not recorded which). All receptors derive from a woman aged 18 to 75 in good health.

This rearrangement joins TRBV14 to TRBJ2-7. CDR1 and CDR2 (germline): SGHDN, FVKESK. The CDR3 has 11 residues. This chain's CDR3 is CASSHASEQYF. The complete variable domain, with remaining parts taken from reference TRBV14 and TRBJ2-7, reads EAGVTQFPSHSVIEKGQTVTLRCDPISGHDNLYWYRRVMGKEIKFLLHFVKESKQDESGMPNNRFLAERTGGTYSTLKVQPAELEDSGVYFCASSHASEQYFGPGTRLTVT.

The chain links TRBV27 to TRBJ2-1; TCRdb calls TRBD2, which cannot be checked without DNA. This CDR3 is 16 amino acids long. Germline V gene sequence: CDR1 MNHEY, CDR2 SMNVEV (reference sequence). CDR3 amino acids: CASSSSGLAGSNEQFF.

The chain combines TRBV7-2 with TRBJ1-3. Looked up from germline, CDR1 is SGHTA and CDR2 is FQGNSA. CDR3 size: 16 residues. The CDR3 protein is CASSLAIGDSGNTIYF.

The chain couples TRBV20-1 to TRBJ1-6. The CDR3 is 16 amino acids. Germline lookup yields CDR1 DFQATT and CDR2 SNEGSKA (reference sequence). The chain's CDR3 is CSARDSGRRHNSPLHF.

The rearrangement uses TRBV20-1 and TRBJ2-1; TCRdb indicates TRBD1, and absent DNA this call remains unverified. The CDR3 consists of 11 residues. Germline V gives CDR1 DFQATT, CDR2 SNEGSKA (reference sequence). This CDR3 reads CSEGQLNEQFF.

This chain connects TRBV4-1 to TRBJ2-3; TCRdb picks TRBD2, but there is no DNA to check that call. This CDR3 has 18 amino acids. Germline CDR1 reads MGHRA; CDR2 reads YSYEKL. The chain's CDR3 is CASSQDQTSGRVTDTQYF.

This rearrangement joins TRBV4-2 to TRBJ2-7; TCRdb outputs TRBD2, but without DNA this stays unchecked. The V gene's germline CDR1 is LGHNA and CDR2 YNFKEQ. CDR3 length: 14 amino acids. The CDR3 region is CASSQDEGLAEQYF.

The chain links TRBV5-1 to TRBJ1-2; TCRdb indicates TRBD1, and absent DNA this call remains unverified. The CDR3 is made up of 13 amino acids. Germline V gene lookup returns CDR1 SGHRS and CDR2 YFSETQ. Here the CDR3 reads CASSLEGQSGYTF.

The chain's CDR3 is CASSQDTWNQPQHF. The chain uses TRBV4-1 and TRBJ1-5. This CDR3 is 14 amino acids long. Germline V CDR1 and CDR2: MGHRA, YSYEKL.

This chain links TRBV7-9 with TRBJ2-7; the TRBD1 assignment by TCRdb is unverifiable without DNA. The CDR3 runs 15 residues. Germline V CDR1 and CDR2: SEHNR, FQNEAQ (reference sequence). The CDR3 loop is CASSLGDGSSYEQYF.

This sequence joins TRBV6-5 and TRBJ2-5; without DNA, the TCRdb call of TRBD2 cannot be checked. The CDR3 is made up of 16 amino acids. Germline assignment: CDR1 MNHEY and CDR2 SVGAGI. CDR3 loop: CASSYSKRGGGETQYF.

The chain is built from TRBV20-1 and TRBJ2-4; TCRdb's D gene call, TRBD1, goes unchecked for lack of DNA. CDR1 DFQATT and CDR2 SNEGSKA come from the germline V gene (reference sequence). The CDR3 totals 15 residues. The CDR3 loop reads CSAIRAREAKNIQYF.

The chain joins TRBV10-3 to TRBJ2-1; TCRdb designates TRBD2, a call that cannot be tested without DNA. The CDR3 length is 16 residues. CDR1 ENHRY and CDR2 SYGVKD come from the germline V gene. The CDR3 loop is CAISGTSGSSYNEQFF.

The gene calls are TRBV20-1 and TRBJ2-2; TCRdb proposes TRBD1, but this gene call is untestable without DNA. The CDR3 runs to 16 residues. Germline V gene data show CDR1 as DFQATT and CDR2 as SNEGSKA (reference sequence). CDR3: CSARDVDRVDTGELFF.

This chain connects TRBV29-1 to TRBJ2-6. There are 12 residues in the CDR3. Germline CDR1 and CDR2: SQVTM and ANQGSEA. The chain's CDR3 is CSVGSGANVLTF.